This T cell receptor beta chain was recovered during a study of beta chain features in type 1 diabetes. Germline V CDR1 and CDR2: SGHVS, FQNEAQ. The ends lost 4 bases at V and 3 bases at J; junction bases unmatched: 6. The CDR3 runs 16 residues. Of the isolated RNA, all was reverse transcribed, and so the sequenced material was expressed TCRB transcripts. Repertoires were generated with immunoSEQ multiplex PCR, while TCRdb's copy carries only in-frame clones and drops some. This sample carries 35,000 or so clones, 55% to 70% of them seen once, and the ten largest clones take roughly 2%. V is TRBV7-8 and J is TRBJ2-3; 11 nucleotides align to TRBD1. The clonotype was recovered from a woman aged 25-40 years in good health. Sequencing used Tregs from blood. CDR3 protein: CASSYRDRGYTDTQYF. The CDR3 coding sequence is TGTGCCAGCAGCTACCGGGACAGGGGGTATACAGATACGCAGTATTTT.